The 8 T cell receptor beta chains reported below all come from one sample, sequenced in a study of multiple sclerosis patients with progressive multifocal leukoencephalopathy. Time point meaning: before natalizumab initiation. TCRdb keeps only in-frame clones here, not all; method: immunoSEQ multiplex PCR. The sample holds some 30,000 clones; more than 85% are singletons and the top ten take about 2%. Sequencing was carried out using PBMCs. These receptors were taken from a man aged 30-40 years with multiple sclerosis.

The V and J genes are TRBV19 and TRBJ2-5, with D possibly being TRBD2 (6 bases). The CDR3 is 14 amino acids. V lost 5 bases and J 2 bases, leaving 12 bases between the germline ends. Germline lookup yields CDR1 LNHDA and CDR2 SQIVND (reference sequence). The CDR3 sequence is CASSPFAGQETQYF. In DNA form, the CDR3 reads TGTGCCAGTAGTCCCTTCGCGGGGCAAGAGACCCAGTACTTC. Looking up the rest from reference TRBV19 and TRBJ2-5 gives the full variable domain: DGGITQSPKYLFRKEGQNVTLSCEQNLNHDAMYWYRQDPGQGLRLIYYSQIVNDFQKGDIAEGYSVSREKKESFPLTVTSAQKNPTAFYLCASSPFAGQETQYFGPGTRLLVL.

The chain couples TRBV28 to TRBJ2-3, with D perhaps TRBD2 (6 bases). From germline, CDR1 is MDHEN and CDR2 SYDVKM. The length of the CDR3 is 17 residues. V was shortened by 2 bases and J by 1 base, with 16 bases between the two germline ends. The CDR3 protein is CASSLTTGVSGTDTQYF. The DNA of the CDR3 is TGTGCCAGCAGTTTAACTACGGGAGTAAGCGGCACAGATACGCAGTATTTT. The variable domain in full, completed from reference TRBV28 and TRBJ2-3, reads DVKVTQSSRYLVKRTGEKVFLECVQDMDHENMFWYRQDPGLGLRLIYFSYDVKMKEKGDIPEGYSVSREKKERFSLILESASTNQTSMYLCASSLTTGVSGTDTQYFGPGTRLTVL.

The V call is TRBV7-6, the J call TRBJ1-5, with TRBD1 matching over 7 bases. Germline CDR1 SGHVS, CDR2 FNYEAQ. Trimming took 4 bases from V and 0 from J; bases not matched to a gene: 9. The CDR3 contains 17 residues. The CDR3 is CASSSGRGGYSNQPQHF. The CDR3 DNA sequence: TGTGCCAGCAGCTCAGGCAGGGGGGGGTATAGCAATCAGCCCCAGCATTTT.

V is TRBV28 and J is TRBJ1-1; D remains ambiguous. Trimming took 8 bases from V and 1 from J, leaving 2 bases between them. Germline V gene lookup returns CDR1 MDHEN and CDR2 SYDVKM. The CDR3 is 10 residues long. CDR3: CASGNTEAFF. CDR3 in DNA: TGTGCCAGCGGGAACACTGAAGCTTTCTTT. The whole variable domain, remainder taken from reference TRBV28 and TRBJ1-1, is DVKVTQSSRYLVKRTGEKVFLECVQDMDHENMFWYRQDPGLGLRLIYFSYDVKMKEKGDIPEGYSVSREKKERFSLILESASTNQTSMYLCASGNTEAFFGQGTRLTVV.

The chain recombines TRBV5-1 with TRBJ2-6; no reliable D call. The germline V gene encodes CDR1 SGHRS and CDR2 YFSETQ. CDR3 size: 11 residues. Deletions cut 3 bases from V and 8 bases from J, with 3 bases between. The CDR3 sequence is CASSSTNVLTF. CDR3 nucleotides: TGCGCCAGCAGCTCTACCAACGTCCTGACTTTC. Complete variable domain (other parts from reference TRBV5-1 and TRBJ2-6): KAGVTQTPRYLIKTRGQQVTLSCSPISGHRSVSWYQQTPGQGLQFLFEYFSETQRNKGNFPGRFSGRQFSNSRSEMNVSTLELGDSALYLCASSSTNVLTFGAGSRLTVL.

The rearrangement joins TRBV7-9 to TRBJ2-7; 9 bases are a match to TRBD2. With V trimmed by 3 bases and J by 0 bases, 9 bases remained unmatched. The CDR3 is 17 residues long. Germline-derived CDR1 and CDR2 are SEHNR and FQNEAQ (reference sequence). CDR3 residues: CASSFELAGPSSYEQYF. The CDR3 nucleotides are TGTGCCAGCAGCTTCGAACTAGCGGGCCCTAGCTCCTACGAGCAGTACTTC. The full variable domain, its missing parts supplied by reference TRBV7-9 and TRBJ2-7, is DTGVSQNPRHKITKRGQNVTFRCDPISEHNRLYWYRQTLGQGPEFLTYFQNEAQLEKSRLLSDRFSAERPKGSFSTLEIQRTEQGDSAMYLCASSFELAGPSSYEQYFGPGTRLTVT.

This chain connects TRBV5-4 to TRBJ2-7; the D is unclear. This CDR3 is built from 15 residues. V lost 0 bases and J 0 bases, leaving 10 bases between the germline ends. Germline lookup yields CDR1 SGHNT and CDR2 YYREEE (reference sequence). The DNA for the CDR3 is TGTGCCAGCAGCTTGGGACGACACGTCTCCTACGAGCAGTACTTC. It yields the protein CASSLGRHVSYEQYF.

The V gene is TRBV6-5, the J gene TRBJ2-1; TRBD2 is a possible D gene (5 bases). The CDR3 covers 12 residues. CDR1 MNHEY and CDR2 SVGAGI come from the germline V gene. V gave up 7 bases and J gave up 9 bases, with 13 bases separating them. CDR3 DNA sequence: TGTGCCAGCATAACTCCTCGGGGTGAGCAGTTCTTC. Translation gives CASITPRGEQFF.